This T cell receptor beta chain was recorded in a study of T cells in Graves' hyperthyroidism and ophthalmopathy. Concerning this clonotype itself: The antigen is not known.

The TCR beta CDR3 regions underwent amplification using RNA transcripts as the source. HTBI primers were employed in a first-round RT-PCR of the TCR CDR3. TCRdb fed the multiplex PCR reads into MiXCR, producing one record per CDR3 protein. The table lists about 660,000 distinct CDR3 sequences, 45% of them singletons. Whole-study results and caveats: Ophthalmopathy got predicted by the model a median around 6.8 months before its onset. Blood held most thyroid clonotypes expanded above 0.001 frequency.

V shed 4 bases and J shed 5 bases, with 18 bases lying between them. The CDR3 contains 17 residues. Germline V gene sequence: CDR1 SNHLY, CDR2 FYNNEI. The clonotype was recovered from an adult man with Graves' disease, either hyperthyroidism or ophthalmopathy (not recorded which). The sample taken for sequencing was peripheral blood or thyroid tissue (not recorded which). The chain carries TRBV2 and TRBJ1-6; no firm D call. The chain's CDR3 is CASSVYGAGNNNSPLHF. CDR3 sequence (DNA): TGTGCCAGCAGTGTGTACGGAGCTGGAAACAATAATTCACCCCTCCACTTT.